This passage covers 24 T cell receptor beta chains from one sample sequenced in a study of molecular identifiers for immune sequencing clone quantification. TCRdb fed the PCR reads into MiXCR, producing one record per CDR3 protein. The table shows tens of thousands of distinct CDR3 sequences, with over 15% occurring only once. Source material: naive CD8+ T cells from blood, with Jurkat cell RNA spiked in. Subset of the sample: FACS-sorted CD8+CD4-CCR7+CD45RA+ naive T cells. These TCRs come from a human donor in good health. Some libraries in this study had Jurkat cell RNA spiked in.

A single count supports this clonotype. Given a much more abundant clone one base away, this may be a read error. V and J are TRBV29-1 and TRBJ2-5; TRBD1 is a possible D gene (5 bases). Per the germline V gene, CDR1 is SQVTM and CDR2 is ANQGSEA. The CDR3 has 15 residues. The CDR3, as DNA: TGCAGCGTTGCGTGGAACAGGAGAGCCCAAGAGACTCAGTACTTC. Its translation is CSVAWNRRAQETQYF.

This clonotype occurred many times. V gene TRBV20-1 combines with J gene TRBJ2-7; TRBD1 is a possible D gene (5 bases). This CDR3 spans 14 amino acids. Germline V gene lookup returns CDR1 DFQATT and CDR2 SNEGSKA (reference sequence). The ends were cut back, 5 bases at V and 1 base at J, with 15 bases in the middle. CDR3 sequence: CSADSPLRSYEQYF. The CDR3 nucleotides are TGCAGTGCTGACAGTCCTTTGAGGTCCTACGAGCAGTACTTC.

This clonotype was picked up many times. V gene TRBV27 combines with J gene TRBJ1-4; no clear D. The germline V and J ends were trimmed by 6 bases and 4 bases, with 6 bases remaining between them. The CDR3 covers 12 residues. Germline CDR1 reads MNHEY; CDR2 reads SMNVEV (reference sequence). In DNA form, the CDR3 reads TGTGCCAGCAGCGGGATTAATGAAAAACTGTTTTTT. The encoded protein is CASSGINEKLFF. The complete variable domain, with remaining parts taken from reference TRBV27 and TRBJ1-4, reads EAQVTQNPRYLITVTGKKLTVTCSQNMNHEYMSWYRQDPGLGLRQIYYSMNVEVTDKGDVPEGYKVSRKEKRNFPLILESPSPNQTSLYFCASSGINEKLFFGSGTQLSVL.

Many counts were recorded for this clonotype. CDR3 coding DNA: TGCGCCAGCAGCCAAGATCGCGGGGGCTACAATGAGCAGTTCTTC. Amino acid sequence: CASSQDRGGYNEQFF. The chain joins TRBV4-1 to TRBJ2-1; 7 nucleotides match TRBD2. CDR1 is MGHRA and CDR2 is YSYEKL in the germline V gene. V lost 0 bases to trimming and J lost 3 bases; unmatched junction nucleotides: 2. The CDR3 has 15 amino acids.

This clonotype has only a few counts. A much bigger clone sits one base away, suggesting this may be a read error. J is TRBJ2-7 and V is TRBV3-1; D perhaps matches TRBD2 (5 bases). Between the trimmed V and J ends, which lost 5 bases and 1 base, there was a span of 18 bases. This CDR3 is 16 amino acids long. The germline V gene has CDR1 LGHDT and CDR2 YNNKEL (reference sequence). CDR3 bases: TGTGCCAGCAGCTCCCGTCGGAGCGGATTTTCCTACGAGCAGTACTTC. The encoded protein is CASSSRRSGFSYEQYF.

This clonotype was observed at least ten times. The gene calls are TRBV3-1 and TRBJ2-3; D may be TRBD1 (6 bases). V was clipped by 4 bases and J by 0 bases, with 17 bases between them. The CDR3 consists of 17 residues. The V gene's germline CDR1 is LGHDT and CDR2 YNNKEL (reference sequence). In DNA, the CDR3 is TGTGCCAGCAGCCCCGGACAGACCCGAACTAGCACAGATACGCAGTATTTT. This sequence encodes CASSPGQTRTSTDTQYF.

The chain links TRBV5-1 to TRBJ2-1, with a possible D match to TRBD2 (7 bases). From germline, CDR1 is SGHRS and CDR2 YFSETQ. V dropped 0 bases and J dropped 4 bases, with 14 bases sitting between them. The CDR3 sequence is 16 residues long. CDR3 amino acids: CASSLEAGGQYNEQFF. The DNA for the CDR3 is TGCGCCAGCAGCTTGGAGGCCGGGGGGCAATACAATGAGCAGTTCTTC.

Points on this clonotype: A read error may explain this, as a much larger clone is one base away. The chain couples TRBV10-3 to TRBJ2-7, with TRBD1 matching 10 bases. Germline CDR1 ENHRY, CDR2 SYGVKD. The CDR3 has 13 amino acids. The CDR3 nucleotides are TGTGCCACCAGTGACGGGACAGGGGACGAGCAGTACTTC. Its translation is CATSDGTGDEQYF.

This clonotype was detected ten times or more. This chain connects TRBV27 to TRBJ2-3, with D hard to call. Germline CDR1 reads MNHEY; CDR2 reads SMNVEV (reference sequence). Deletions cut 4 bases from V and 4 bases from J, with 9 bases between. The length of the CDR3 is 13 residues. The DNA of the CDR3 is TGTGCCAGCAGTTCCCGCGGCCCAGATACGCAGTATTTT. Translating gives CASSSRGPDTQYF.

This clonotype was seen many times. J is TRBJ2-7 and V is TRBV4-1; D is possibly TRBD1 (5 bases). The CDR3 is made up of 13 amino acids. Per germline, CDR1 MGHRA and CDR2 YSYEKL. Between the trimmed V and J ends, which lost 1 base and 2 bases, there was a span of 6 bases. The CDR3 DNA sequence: TGCGCCAGCAGCCAAGGGACACCCTACGAGCAGTACTTC. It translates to CASSQGTPYEQYF.

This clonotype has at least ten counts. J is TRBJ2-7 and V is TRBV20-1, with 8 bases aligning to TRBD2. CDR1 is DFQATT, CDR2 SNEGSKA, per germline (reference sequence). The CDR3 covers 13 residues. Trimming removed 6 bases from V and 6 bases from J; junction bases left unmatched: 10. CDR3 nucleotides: TGCAGTGCCGGCCCAAGCGGGAGCCCCGAGCAGTACTTC. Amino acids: CSAGPSGSPEQYF.

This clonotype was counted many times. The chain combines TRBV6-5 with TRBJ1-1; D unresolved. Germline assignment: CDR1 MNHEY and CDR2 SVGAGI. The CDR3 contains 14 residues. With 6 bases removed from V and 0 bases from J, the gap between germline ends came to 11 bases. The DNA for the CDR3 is TGTGCCAGCAGACCACAGAACATGAACACTGAAGCTTTCTTT. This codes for CASRPQNMNTEAFF.

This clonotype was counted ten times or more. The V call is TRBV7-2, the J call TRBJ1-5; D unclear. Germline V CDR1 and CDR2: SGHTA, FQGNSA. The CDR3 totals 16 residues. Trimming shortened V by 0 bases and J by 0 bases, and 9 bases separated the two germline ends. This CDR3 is CASSLAGLYSNQPQHF. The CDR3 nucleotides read TGTGCCAGCAGCTTAGCAGGGCTGTATAGCAATCAGCCCCAGCATTTT.

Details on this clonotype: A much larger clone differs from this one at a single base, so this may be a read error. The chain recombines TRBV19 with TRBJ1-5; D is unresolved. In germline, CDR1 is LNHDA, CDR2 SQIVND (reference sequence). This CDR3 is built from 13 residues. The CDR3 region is CVSSIALEMPQHF. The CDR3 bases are TGTGTCAGTAGTATAGCCCTAGAGATGCCCCAGCATTTT.

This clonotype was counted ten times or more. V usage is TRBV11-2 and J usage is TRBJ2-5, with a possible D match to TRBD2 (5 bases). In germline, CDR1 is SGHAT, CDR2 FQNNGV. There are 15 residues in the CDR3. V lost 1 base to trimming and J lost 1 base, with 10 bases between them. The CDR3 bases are TGTGCCAGCAGCTTAGTTACCGGGGTCCAAGAGACCCAGTACTTC. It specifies CASSLVTGVQETQYF.

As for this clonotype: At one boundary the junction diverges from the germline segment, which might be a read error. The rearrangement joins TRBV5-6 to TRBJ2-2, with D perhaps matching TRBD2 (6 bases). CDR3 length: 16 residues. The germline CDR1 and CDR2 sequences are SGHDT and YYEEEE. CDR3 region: CAGSLSDYQNTGELFF. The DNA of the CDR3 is TGTGCCGGCAGCTTGTCGGACTACCAGAACACCGGGGAGCTGTTTTTT.

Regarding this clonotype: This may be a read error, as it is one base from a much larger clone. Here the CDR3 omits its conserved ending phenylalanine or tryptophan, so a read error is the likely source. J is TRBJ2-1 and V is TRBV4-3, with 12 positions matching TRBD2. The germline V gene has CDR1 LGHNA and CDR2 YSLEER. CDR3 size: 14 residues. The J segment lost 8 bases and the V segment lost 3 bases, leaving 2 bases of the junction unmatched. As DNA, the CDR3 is TGCGCCAGCAGCCAGGGACTAGCGGGCGATGAGCAGTTCCTC. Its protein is CASSQGLAGDEQFL.

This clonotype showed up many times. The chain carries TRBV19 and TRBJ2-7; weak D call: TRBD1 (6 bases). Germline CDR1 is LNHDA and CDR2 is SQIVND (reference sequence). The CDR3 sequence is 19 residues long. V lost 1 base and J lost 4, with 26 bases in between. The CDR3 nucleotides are TGTGCCAGTAGTATAGTCGGCAGGGGACGGCTGTTGACGGCGTACGAGCAGTACTTC. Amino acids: CASSIVGRGRLLTAYEQYF.

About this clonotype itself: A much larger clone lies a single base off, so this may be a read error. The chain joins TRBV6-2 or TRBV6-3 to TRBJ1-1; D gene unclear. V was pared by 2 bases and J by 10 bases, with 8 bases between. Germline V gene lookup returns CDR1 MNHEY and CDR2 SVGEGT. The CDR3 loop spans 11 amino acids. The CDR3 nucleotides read TGTGCCAGCAGTTACGCGGGAGGAGCTTTCTTT. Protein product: CASSYAGGAFF.

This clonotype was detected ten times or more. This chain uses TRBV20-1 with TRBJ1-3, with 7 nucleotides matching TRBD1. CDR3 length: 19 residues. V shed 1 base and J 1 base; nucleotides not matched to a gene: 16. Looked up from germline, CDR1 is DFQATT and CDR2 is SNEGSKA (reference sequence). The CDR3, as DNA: TGCAGTGCTAGAGCCCTAGGCACAGGGGTGGAAGTATCTGGAAACACCATATATTTT. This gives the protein CSARALGTGVEVSGNTIYF.

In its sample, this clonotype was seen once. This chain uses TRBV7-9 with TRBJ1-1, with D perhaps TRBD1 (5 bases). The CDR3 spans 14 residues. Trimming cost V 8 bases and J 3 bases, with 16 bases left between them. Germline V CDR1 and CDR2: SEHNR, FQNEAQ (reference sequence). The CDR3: CASGITGGDTEAFF. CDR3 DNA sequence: TGTGCCAGCGGAATTACAGGCGGGGACACTGAAGCTTTCTTT.

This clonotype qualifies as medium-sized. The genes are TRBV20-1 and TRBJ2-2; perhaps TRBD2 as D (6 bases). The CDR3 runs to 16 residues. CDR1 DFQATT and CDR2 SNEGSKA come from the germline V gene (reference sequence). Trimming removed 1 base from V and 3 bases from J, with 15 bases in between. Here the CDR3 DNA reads TGCAGTGCTAGAGTCTCCGGGAGCGGGTACACCGGGGAGCTGTTTTTT. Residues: CSARVSGSGYTGELFF.

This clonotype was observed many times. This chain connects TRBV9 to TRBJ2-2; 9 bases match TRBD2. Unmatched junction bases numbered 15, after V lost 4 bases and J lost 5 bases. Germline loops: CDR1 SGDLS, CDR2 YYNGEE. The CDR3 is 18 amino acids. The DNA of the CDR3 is TGTGCCAGCAGCCCCCGGGGCGGGGGGGCCTTGTCTACCGGGGAGCTGTTTTTT. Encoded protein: CASSPRGGGALSTGELFF.

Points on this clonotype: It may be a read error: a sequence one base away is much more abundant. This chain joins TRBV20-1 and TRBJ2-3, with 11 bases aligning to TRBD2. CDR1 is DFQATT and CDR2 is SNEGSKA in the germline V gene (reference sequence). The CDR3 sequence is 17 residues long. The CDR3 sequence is CGASGRASGGWADTQYF. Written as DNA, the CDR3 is TGCGGTGCTAGTGGCAGGGCTAGCGGGGGGTGGGCAGATACGCAGTATTTT.